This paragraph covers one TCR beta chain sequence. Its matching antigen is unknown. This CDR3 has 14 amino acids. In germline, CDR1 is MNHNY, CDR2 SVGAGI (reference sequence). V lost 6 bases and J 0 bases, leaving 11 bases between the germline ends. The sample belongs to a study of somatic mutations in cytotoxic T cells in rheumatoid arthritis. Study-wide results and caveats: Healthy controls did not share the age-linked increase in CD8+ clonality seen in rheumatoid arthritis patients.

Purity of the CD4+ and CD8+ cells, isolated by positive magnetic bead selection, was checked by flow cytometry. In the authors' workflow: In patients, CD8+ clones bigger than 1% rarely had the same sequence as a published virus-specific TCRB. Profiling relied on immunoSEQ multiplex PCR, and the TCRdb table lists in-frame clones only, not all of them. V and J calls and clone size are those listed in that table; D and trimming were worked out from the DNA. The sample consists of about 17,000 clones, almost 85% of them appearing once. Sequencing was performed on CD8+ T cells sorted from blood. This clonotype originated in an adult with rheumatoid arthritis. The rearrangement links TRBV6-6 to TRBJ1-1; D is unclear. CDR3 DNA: TGTGCCAGCAGCCCCGGACGGATGAACACTGAAGCTTTCTTT. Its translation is CASSPGRMNTEAFF.